This T cell receptor beta chain was identified during a study of cytomegalovirus exposure and HLA in healthy donors. A multiplex PCR was run with 60 Vbeta primers and 13 Jbeta primers. Sequencing used immunoSEQ multiplex PCR; TCRdb keeps in-frame clones, though not all of them. The sample lists fewer than 50,000 clones; about 60% were seen once. Germline V gives CDR1 MNHNS, CDR2 SASEGT. V dropped 3 bases and J dropped 2; count of bases not matched to a gene: 7. CDR3 length: 15 amino acids. The gene calls are TRBV6-1 and TRBJ2-7; TRBD2 agrees at 7 bases. Sequencing was performed on PBMCs. The source of this sequence is a man aged 55 to 69 in good health and CMV-seropositive. For the CDR3, the DNA is TGTGCCAGCAGTGAGGCGAACGCGGGAGCCTACGAGCAGTACTTC. Translation gives CASSEANAGAYEQYF.